One T cell receptor beta chain is described in this entry. The record originates from a study of T cells in Graves' hyperthyroidism and ophthalmopathy. This CDR3 is built from 15 residues. V was pared by 0 bases and J by 8 bases, with 15 bases between. The germline gives CDR1 SGHRS, CDR2 YFSETQ. The TCR beta CDR3 regions underwent amplification using RNA transcripts as the source. A set of HTBI primers served as the primers for a first-round RT-PCR of the TCR CDR3. TCRdb reprocessed the multiplex PCR reads via MiXCR and lists one record per CDR3 protein. The table includes 270,000 or so distinct CDR3 sequences, 20% to 30% detected once. Sample collection date corresponds to first hyperthyroidism diagnosis, prior to any ophthalmopathy symptoms.

The TCR sequence derives from a man aged 40-49 years with Graves' hyperthyroidism that later progressed to Graves' ophthalmopathy. The chain is built from TRBV5-1 and TRBJ2-1; D is undetermined. Material for sequencing was blood. The CDR3 loop is CASSLASRPLDEQFF. The DNA of the CDR3 is TGCGCCAGCAGCTTGGCCTCTAGGCCCTTAGATGAGCAGTTCTTC. Looking up the rest from reference TRBV5-1 and TRBJ2-1 gives the full variable domain: KAGVTQTPRYLIKTRGQQVTLSCSPISGHRSVSWYQQTPGQGLQFLFEYFSETQRNKGNFPGRFSGRQFSNSRSEMNVSTLELGDSALYLCASSLASRPLDEQFFGPGTRLTVL.